These T cell receptor beta chains were read from a single sample in a study of cytomegalovirus exposure and HLA in healthy donors. The protocol was immunoSEQ multiplex PCR, while the TCRdb copy is restricted to in-frame clones and leaves out a portion. The sample holds 95,000 to 150,000 clones. The sample taken for sequencing was PBMCs. These TCRs come from a man aged 30 to 39 in good health and CMV-seronegative. Each CDR3 is given with its conserved first and last residue. D genes are given only for firm matches.

TRBD2,TRBJ2-1,TRBV7-3,CASSLLAGPGNEQFF,TGTGCCAGCAGCCTACTAGCGGGGCCCGGCAATGAGCAGTTCTTC
-,TRBJ1-4,TRBV7-9,CASITGSGDEKLFF,TGTGCCAGCATCACAGGGTCGGGCGATGAAAAACTGTTTTTT
TRBD2,TRBJ2-1,TRBV4-3,CASSLRRQGLAVYNEQFF,TGCGCCAGCAGCCTAAGGAGACAAGGACTAGCTGTCTACAATGAGCAGTTCTTC
-,TRBJ1-2,TRBV30,CAFHGVWGYTF,TGTGCCTTCCACGGGGTGTGGGGCTACACCTTC
-,TRBJ2-7,TRBV7-9,CASSLEAREQYF,TGTGCCAGCAGCTTAGAGGCTAGAGAGCAGTACTTC
TRBD2,TRBJ2-7,TRBV5-1,CASSAGTSGWSYEQYF,TGCGCCAGCAGCGCCGGGACTAGCGGGTGGAGCTACGAGCAGTACTTC
TRBD1,TRBJ1-3,TRBV19,CASRDRGRSRNTIYF,TGTGCCAGTAGGGACAGGGGGCGAAGTCGGAACACCATATATTTT
-,TRBJ1-1,TRBV9,CASSPWTANTEAFF,TGTGCCAGCAGCCCCTGGACAGCGAACACTGAAGCTTTCTTT
-,TRBJ1-1,TRBV7-3,CASSPTGRNTEAFF,TGTGCCAGCAGCCCCACGGGTCGCAACACTGAAGCTTTCTTT
TRBD2,TRBJ2-1,TRBV7-3,CASSPRTSGMRGSSYNEQFF,TGTGCCAGCAGCCCTCGGACTAGCGGGATGCGGGGGAGCTCCTACAATGAGCAGTTCTTC
-,TRBJ2-3,TRBV28,CASSLSGGWDTQYF,TGTGCCAGCAGTTTATCTGGGGGGTGGGATACGCAGTATTTT
TRBD1,TRBJ1-4,TRBV25-1,CASSESRGRGEKLFF,TGTGCCAGCAGTGAATCCAGGGGGCGAGGTGAAAAACTGTTTTTT
-,TRBJ2-5,TRBV30,CAWSSVFQETQYF,TGTGCCTGGAGTTCAGTCTTCCAAGAGACCCAGTACTTC
TRBD1,TRBJ1-1,TRBV7-9,CASSLRGGLNTEAFF,TGTGCCAGCAGCTTGAGAGGGGGCTTGAACACTGAAGCTTTCTTT
TRBD2,TRBJ2-7,TRBV10-2,CASSVGTSPYEQYF,TGCGCCAGCAGTGTCGGGACTAGTCCCTACGAGCAGTACTTC
TRBD1,TRBJ2-7,TRBV28,CASEWRTGDSYEQYF,TGTGCCAGCGAGTGGAGGACAGGGGATTCCTACGAGCAGTACTTC
TRBD1,TRBJ2-7,TRBV7-8,CASTDRGTAYYEQYF,TGTGCCAGCACCGATCGAGGGACAGCCTACTACGAGCAGTACTTC
-,TRBJ2-3,TRBV18,CASSPAREGDTQYF,TGTGCCAGCTCACCAGCCAGGGAAGGAGATACGCAGTATTTT
-,TRBJ2-5,TRBV11-2,CASSLGLRETQYF,TGTGCCAGCAGCTTAGGACTGAGAGAGACCCAGTACTTC
TRBD1,TRBJ1-3,TRBV6-1,CASTDRGSGNTIYF,TGTGCCAGCACAGACAGGGGTTCTGGAAACACCATATATTTT
-,TRBJ2-7,TRBV5-1,CASKAIGGSYEQYF,TGCGCCAGCAAAGCGATAGGCGGTTCCTACGAGCAGTACTTC
TRBD1,TRBJ2-7,TRBV2,CASSLRRDRQEAYEQYF,TGTGCCAGCAGTTTAAGAAGGGACAGGCAGGAGGCCTACGAGCAGTACTTC
TRBD1,TRBJ1-3,TRBV19,CASSATRGSAGNTIYF,TGTGCCAGTAGTGCAACCAGGGGGTCCGCTGGAAACACCATATATTTT
-,TRBJ2-6,TRBV6-4,CASKKGSGANVLTF,TGTGCCAGCAAGAAGGGGTCTGGGGCCAACGTCCTGACTTTC
TRBD1,TRBJ1-5,TRBV10-3,CAISPGQGNQPQHF,TGTGCCATCAGCCCTGGACAGGGTAATCAGCCCCAGCATTTT
TRBD1,TRBJ1-1,TRBV7-9,CASTLVGTGMNTEAFF,TGTGCCAGCACCCTGGTGGGGACAGGGATGAACACTGAAGCTTTCTTT